This entry concerns a single T cell receptor (beta chain). The same CDR3 arises from other DNA sequences in this sample as well. TCRdb keeps only in-frame clones here, not all; method: immunoSEQ multiplex PCR. The sample lists more than 2,000,000 clones; more than 80% were seen once. The data stem from a study of shared clonotypes between healthy human individuals. On the study more broadly: Sampling drew on donors who were two women and three men aged 18 to 49.

Germline V gene data show CDR1 as SGHRS and CDR2 as YFSETQ. The V and J ends lost 0 bases and 0 bases, in that order; junction bases with no gene match: 1. The CDR3 sequence is 16 residues long. The sequencing input was naive CD4+ T cells from PBMCs. Noted subset: CD45RA+ positively selected. The J gene is TRBJ2-3, the V gene TRBV5-1; TRBD2 matches 10 bases. The TCR originated in a man aged 18 to 30 in good health. Some clones in this sample may be carry-over from other donors' samples. CDR3 amino acids: CASSLGGLASTDTQYF. As DNA, the CDR3 is TGCGCCAGCAGCTTGGGGGGACTAGCGAGCACAGATACGCAGTATTTT.